One sample yielded the 32 T cell receptor beta chains listed below, sequenced in a study of OX40 agonist ivuxolimab in advanced cancers. The table came from immunoSEQ multiplex PCR; TCRdb's copy has only in-frame clones and leaves some out. Among 70,000 to 90,000 clones, around 85% were seen once, and the ten largest hold 7.3%. The sample here was CD4+ or CD8+ T cells sorted from blood, taken in a trial of the OX40 agonist ivuxolimab. These receptors all come from an adult with an advanced solid tumor such as melanoma, head and neck, liver or kidney cancer.

The chain employs TRBV27 and TRBJ2-3; D is unclear. CDR1 MNHEY and CDR2 SMNVEV come from the germline V gene (reference sequence). Trimming left V 4 bases short and J 1 base short, with 9 bases between. The CDR3 extends over 14 amino acids. The DNA of the CDR3 is TGTGCCAGCAGTTCTTTCCAGGGCACAGATACGCAGTATTTT. Translation: CASSSFQGTDTQYF.

The chain is built from TRBV7-8 and TRBJ2-7, with 8 bases identical to TRBD1. Trimming at V came to 10 bases and at J to 1 base, leaving 12 bases not matched to a gene. Per the germline V gene, CDR1 is SGHVS and CDR2 is FQNEAQ. The length of the CDR3 is 15 residues. CDR3 sequence (DNA): TGTGCCACCTCGTTTGGGACAGGCTATTCCTACGAGCAGTACTTC. The encoded protein is CATSFGTGYSYEQYF.

The chain joins TRBV7-2 to TRBJ2-1; 7 bases map to TRBD1. V lost 4 bases to trimming and J lost 10 bases; unmatched junction nucleotides: 13. The germline CDR1 and CDR2 sequences are SGHTA and FQGNSA. The CDR3 extends over 15 amino acids. The CDR3 nucleotides are TGTGCCAGCAGCTCGGCGGGTGGGACAGTCAGAGAGCAGTTCTTC. Its protein product is CASSSAGGTVREQFF. The variable domain in full, with the rest retrieved from reference TRBV7-2 and TRBJ2-1, is GAGVSQSPSNKVTEKGKDVELRCDPISGHTALYWYRQSLGQGLEFLIYFQGNSAPDKSGLPSDRFSAERTGGSVSTLTIQRTQQEDSAVYLCASSSAGGTVREQFFGPGTRLTVL.

This chain uses TRBV4-2 with TRBJ1-5, with D unclear. CDR1 is LGHNA, CDR2 YNFKEQ, per germline. The CDR3 sequence is 13 residues long. Trimming shortened V by 0 bases and J by 9 bases, and 9 bases separated the two germline ends. The chain's CDR3 is CASSQDWRLPQHF. The CDR3 DNA sequence: TGTGCCAGCAGCCAAGATTGGAGGCTGCCCCAGCATTTT.

The chain has TRBV21-1 and TRBJ2-1; the table's D call TRBD1 went unverified against the DNA. TRBV21-1 is termed a pseudogene. The CDR3 is 17 amino acids. DNA of the CDR3: TGTGCCAGCAGCAAAGTCCTGCGGGACAGCTCCTACAATGAGCAGTTCTTC. It encodes CASSKVLRDSSYNEQFF.

This CDR3 is CASGNRAYEQYF. The CDR3 coding sequence is TGTGCCAGCGGGAACAGGGCCTACGAGCAGTACTTC. The genes are TRBV6-5 and TRBJ2-7; tentatively, D is TRBD1 (6 bases). This CDR3 spans 12 amino acids. CDR1 is MNHEY, CDR2 SVGAGI, per germline. V was shortened by 8 bases and J by 2 bases, with 10 bases between the two germline ends.

The J gene is TRBJ1-4, the V gene TRBV5-4; TRBD1 aligns across 8 bases. The CDR3 covers 15 residues. Germline V CDR1 and CDR2: SGHNT, YYREEE (reference sequence). Trimming removed 3 bases from V and 8 bases from J; junction bases left unmatched: 9. The CDR3 region is CASSSDGQGYEKLFF. The CDR3 bases are TGTGCCAGCAGCTCCGACGGACAGGGCTACGAAAAACTGTTTTTT.

The chain couples TRBV19 to TRBJ1-1; D might be TRBD1 (6 bases). The CDR3 contains 13 residues. Germline CDR1 LNHDA, CDR2 SQIVND (reference sequence). Trimming stripped 3 bases from V and 6 bases from J, with 11 bases between. The CDR3 reads CASSIGGRSEAFF. CDR3 sequence (DNA): TGTGCCAGTAGTATCGGGGGCAGATCTGAAGCTTTCTTT. The full variable domain, completed using reference TRBV19 and TRBJ1-1, is DGGITQSPKYLFRKEGQNVTLSCEQNLNHDAMYWYRQDPGQGLRLIYYSQIVNDFQKGDIAEGYSVSREKKESFPLTVTSAQKNPTAFYLCASSIGGRSEAFFGQGTRLTVV.

The DNA for the CDR3 is TGTGCTTCTCTAGCGGGAGGGACCGATACGCAGTATTTT. Amino acids: CASLAGGTDTQYF. The chain uses TRBV7-9 and TRBJ2-3; TRBD2 agrees at 12 bases. The CDR3 contains 13 residues. Germline CDR1 SEHNR, CDR2 FQNEAQ (reference sequence).

This clone was detected only a few times. This rearrangement joins TRBV7-2 to TRBJ1-6; D is uncertain. The CDR3 consists of 14 residues. V lost 7 bases and J lost 7, with 14 bases in between. CDR1 and CDR2 from the germline V gene are SGHTA and FQGNSA. The CDR3 nucleotides are TGTGCCAGCAACTCTTTATTGCGGAATTCACCCCTCCACTTT. It is translated as CASNSLLRNSPLHF.

The V call is TRBV6-5, the J call TRBJ1-1; no clear D gene. The germline gives CDR1 MNHEY, CDR2 SVGAGI. This CDR3 spans 13 amino acids. V was clipped by 0 bases and J by 10 bases, with 12 bases between them. The DNA of the CDR3 is TGTGCCAGCAGTTACTCGAAGGAGGGAATAGCTTTCTTT. Its protein is CASSYSKEGIAFF.

V usage is TRBV19 and J usage is TRBJ1-5; TRBD1 is a possible D gene (6 bases). Germline V gives CDR1 LNHDA, CDR2 SQIVND (reference sequence). The CDR3 spans 13 residues. Deletions cut 7 bases from V and 5 bases from J, with 12 bases between. CDR3 nucleotide sequence: TGTGCCAGTAAAGGCGGGGGGCATCAGCCCCAGCATTTT. Translation gives CASKGGGHQPQHF.

The chain is built from TRBV19 and TRBJ2-5, with D maybe TRBD2 (6 bases). The DNA end is a closer match to TRBJ2-7, so the J assignment may be wrong. CDR1 and CDR2 from the germline V gene are LNHDA and SQIVND (reference sequence). The CDR3 runs to 15 residues. CDR3 amino acids: CASSIGGVRTYEQYF. The CDR3 DNA sequence: TGTGCCAGTAGTATAGGCGGGGTTAGGACCTACGAGCAGTACTTC.

This chain uses TRBV18 with TRBJ1-1; no clear D. Trimming cost V 3 bases and J 5 bases, with 13 bases left between them. The CDR3 is 14 residues long. The germline V gene has CDR1 KGHSH and CDR2 LQKENI. Here the CDR3 DNA reads TGTGCCAGCTCACCCGTTTTCACTAATACTGAAGCTTTCTTT. Translation: CASSPVFTNTEAFF. The full variable domain, its missing parts supplied by reference TRBV18 and TRBJ1-1, is NAGVMQNPRHLVRRRGQEARLRCSPMKGHSHVYWYRQLPEEGLKFMVYLQKENIIDESGMPKERFSAEFPKEGPSILRIQQVVRGDSAAYFCASSPVFTNTEAFFGQGTRLTVV.

The V and J genes are TRBV15 and TRBJ2-1, with 10 bases lining up with TRBD1. V shed 8 bases and J 7 bases; nucleotides not matched to a gene: 5. CDR3 length: 13 residues. Germline CDR1 is LNHNV and CDR2 is YYDKDF (reference sequence). The CDR3 sequence is CATEGQGVNEQFF. The CDR3 bases are TGTGCCACCGAAGGACAGGGGGTGAATGAGCAGTTCTTC.

The chain links TRBV5-1 to TRBJ1-2; weak D call: TRBD1 (5 bases). This CDR3 is built from 13 residues. V was trimmed by 3 bases and J by 5 bases, leaving 11 bases between them. Germline V lookup: CDR1 SGHRS, CDR2 YFSETQ. The CDR3 coding sequence is TGCGCCAGCAGCTGGGACGGTGATTATGGCTACACCTTC. Translation: CASSWDGDYGYTF.

The gene calls are TRBV7-2 and TRBJ1-3, with 7 bases that match TRBD1. V shed 2 bases and J 3 bases; nucleotides not matched to a gene: 4. The CDR3 has 15 residues. Germline-derived CDR1 and CDR2 are SGHTA and FQGNSA. CDR3 DNA: TGTGCCAGCAGCTTAATAGGGGGCGGTGGAAACACCATATATTTT. Its translation: CASSLIGGGGNTIYF. The full variable domain, its missing parts supplied by reference TRBV7-2 and TRBJ1-3, is GAGVSQSPSNKVTEKGKDVELRCDPISGHTALYWYRQSLGQGLEFLIYFQGNSAPDKSGLPSDRFSAERTGGSVSTLTIQRTQQEDSAVYLCASSLIGGGGNTIYFGEGSWLTVV.

The rearrangement joins TRBV18 to TRBJ2-5, with 10 positions matching TRBD1. Looked up from germline, CDR1 is KGHSH and CDR2 is LQKENI. The V and J ends lost 1 base and 1 base, in that order; junction bases with no gene match: 3. The CDR3 length is 16 residues. Here the CDR3 reads CASSPLRTGGQETQYF. Written as DNA, the CDR3 is TGTGCCAGCTCACCACTCCGGACAGGGGGCCAAGAGACCCAGTACTTC.

V gene TRBV5-4 combines with J gene TRBJ2-3; perhaps TRBD2 as D (5 bases). CDR3 length equals 15 residues. V was cut by 4 bases and J by 9 bases, with 21 bases left in between. Per the germline V gene, CDR1 is SGHNT and CDR2 is YYREEE (reference sequence). The CDR3, as DNA: TGTGCCAGCAGCCCCTCTACTAGTCCAATGACCACGCAGTATTTT. Amino acid sequence: CASSPSTSPMTTQYF.

The J gene is TRBJ1-1, the V gene TRBV7-2; the D is unclear. The germline V gene has CDR1 SGHTA and CDR2 FQGNSA. V lost 1 base and J 1 base, leaving 7 bases between the germline ends. CDR3 length equals 14 residues. The CDR3 protein is CASSLVGENTEAFF. The CDR3 DNA reads TGTGCCAGCAGCTTAGTTGGTGAGAACACTGAAGCTTTCTTT.

This clone appeared once. The chain joins TRBV7-9 to TRBJ1-1; D gene uncertain. V lost 0 bases to trimming and J lost 2 bases, with 4 bases between them. There are 13 residues in the CDR3. Looked up from germline, CDR1 is SEHNR and CDR2 is FQNEAQ (reference sequence). In DNA, the CDR3 is TGTGCCAGCAGCTTAGCATATAACACTGAAGCTTTCTTT. Its translation is CASSLAYNTEAFF.

The genes are TRBV2 and TRBJ2-5; D gene uncertain. V was clipped by 7 bases and J by 4 bases, with 4 bases between them. The germline gives CDR1 SNHLY, CDR2 FYNNEI. The CDR3 consists of 10 residues. CDR3: CASNGETQYF. CDR3 sequence (DNA): TGTGCCAGCAATGGAGAGACCCAGTACTTC. The full variable domain, its missing parts supplied by reference TRBV2 and TRBJ2-5, is EPEVTQTPSHQVTQMGQEVILRCVPISNHLYFYWYRQILGQKVEFLVSFYNNEISEKSEIFDDQFSVERPDGSNFTLKIRSTKLEDSAMYFCASNGETQYFGPGTRLLVL.

The J gene is TRBJ2-5, the V gene TRBV30; D could derive from TRBD1 or TRBD2 (5 bases each). Germline V gene data show CDR1 as GTSNPN and CDR2 as SVGIG (reference sequence). Trimming cost V 0 bases and J 9 bases, with 11 bases left between them. The CDR3 is 12 amino acids. CDR3 residues: CAWSVLGTAQYF. The CDR3 DNA reads TGTGCCTGGAGTGTACTTGGGACGGCCCAGTACTTC.

V is TRBV7-9 and J is TRBJ2-2, with D possibly matching TRBD1 (5 bases). This CDR3 has 16 residues. V dropped 6 bases and J dropped 8 bases, with 22 bases sitting between them. Germline CDR1 reads SEHNR; CDR2 reads FQNEAQ (reference sequence). CDR3 in DNA: TGTGCCAGCAGTCAAACCCACAGGTCTTCCGTAGGGGAGCTGTTTTTT. This codes for CASSQTHRSSVGELFF.

Written as DNA, the CDR3 is TGTGCCATCAGTGATAAAGAGGGGATGAGGCCGAAGCCCCAGCATTTT. Translating gives CAISDKEGMRPKPQHF. The chain carries TRBV10-3 and TRBJ1-5; maybe TRBD1 (5 bases). Trimming left V 3 bases short and J 8 bases short, with 20 bases between. This CDR3 region has 16 residues. The V gene's germline CDR1 is ENHRY and CDR2 SYGVKD.

V usage is TRBV30 and J usage is TRBJ2-3; D uncertain. CDR3 length: 12 amino acids. Germline V CDR1 and CDR2: GTSNPN, SVGIG (reference sequence). V was trimmed by 1 base and J by 2 bases, leaving 4 bases between them. CDR3 bases: TGTGCCTGGAGTGGGTCCACAGATACGCAGTATTTT. Amino acid sequence: CAWSGSTDTQYF.

The rearrangement joins TRBV7-2 to TRBJ2-2; D is unclear. CDR3 length: 13 residues. With 4 bases removed from V and 11 bases from J, the gap between germline ends came to 14 bases. Germline V gene lookup returns CDR1 SGHTA and CDR2 FQGNSA. The CDR3, as DNA: TGTGCCAGCAGCTCCTCCCCGGCAACAGAGCTGTTTTTT. This codes for CASSSSPATELFF.

The J gene is TRBJ2-6, the V gene TRBV9, with D perhaps TRBD2 (5 bases). Germline CDR1 and CDR2: SGDLS and YYNGEE. Trimming stripped 1 base from V and 0 bases from J, with 8 bases between. This CDR3 has 16 amino acids. The CDR3 spells CASSVLGSSGANVLTF. The CDR3 nucleotides are TGTGCCAGCAGCGTATTAGGGAGCTCTGGGGCCAACGTCCTGACTTTC.

V gene TRBV4-1 combines with J gene TRBJ2-6; weak D call: TRBD2 (6 bases). Germline V gene data show CDR1 as MGHRA and CDR2 as YSYEKL. This CDR3 is 15 amino acids long. Trimming pared 4 bases from V and 3 bases from J, leaving 10 bases between. CDR3 coding DNA: TGCGCCAGCAGCCCAGGAGGGAGTGGGGCCAACGTCCTGACTTTC. Protein product: CASSPGGSGANVLTF.

As regards this clone: In the same sample, other DNA sequences code for this CDR3. V and J are TRBV7-9 and TRBJ1-2; a possible D gene is TRBD1 (5 bases). Per germline, CDR1 SEHNR and CDR2 FQNEAQ (reference sequence). With 4 bases removed from V and 7 bases from J, the gap between germline ends came to 10 bases. The CDR3 length is 12 residues. In DNA form, the CDR3 reads TGTGCCAGCAGCTCTCAGGGTTTTGGCTACACCTTC. This gives the protein CASSSQGFGYTF.

The rearrangement links TRBV29-1 to TRBJ1-1; perhaps TRBD1 as D (5 bases). The ends were cut back, 4 bases at V and 4 bases at J, with 10 bases in the middle. Germline loops: CDR1 SQVTM, CDR2 ANQGSEA. The CDR3 runs 12 residues. CDR3 nucleotide sequence: TGCAGCGTTGCGAGGGGAGGCACTGAAGCTTTCTTT. Its protein product is CSVARGGTEAFF.

This sequence joins TRBV19 and TRBJ1-1, with 7 positions matching TRBD1. V shed 6 bases and J 5 bases; nucleotides not matched to a gene: 12. The CDR3 consists of 15 residues. Germline lookup yields CDR1 LNHDA and CDR2 SQIVND (reference sequence). DNA for the CDR3: TGTGCCAGTAGGCGGGACAGCAACTCAAGAACTGAAGCTTTCTTT. It encodes CASRRDSNSRTEAFF.